Below, 27 T cell receptor beta chains from the same sample are listed, as sequenced in a study of blood T cell repertoires in COVID-19. Assay: immunoSEQ multiplex PCR; the TCRdb copy retains only in-frame clones and omits some. The sample has approximately 220,000 clones; around 84% are singletons. The sample taken for sequencing was peripheral blood. The receptors stem from a man aged 60-69 years with acute or convalescent COVID-19.

The rearrangement links TRBV5-6 to TRBJ2-5; 8 bases fit TRBD1. Germline V lookup: CDR1 SGHDT, CDR2 YYEEEE. After removal of 5 bases from V and 5 bases from J, the junction contained 11 bases not matched to a gene. The CDR3 is made up of 15 amino acids. This CDR3 reads CASRAWDRSAETQYF. The CDR3 coding sequence is TGTGCCAGCAGGGCCTGGGACAGGTCAGCCGAGACCCAGTACTTC.

The chain uses TRBV19 and TRBJ2-3, with 8 bases matching TRBD2. V was clipped by 1 base and J by 3 bases; unmatched bases: 3. CDR1 and CDR2 (germline): LNHDA, SQIVND (reference sequence). The CDR3 consists of 15 residues. The chain's CDR3 is CASSIVASGTDTQYF. In DNA, the CDR3 is TGTGCCAGTAGTATAGTGGCTAGCGGGACAGATACGCAGTATTTT.

The chain joins TRBV5-4 to TRBJ2-5, with D perhaps matching TRBD1 (6 bases). Germline V gene sequence: CDR1 SGHNT, CDR2 YYREEE (reference sequence). V dropped 2 bases and J dropped 4 bases, with 12 bases sitting between them. The CDR3 spans 14 residues. CDR3 amino acids: CASSFRDTAETQYF. CDR3 nucleotides: TGTGCCAGCAGCTTTCGGGACACAGCAGAGACCCAGTACTTC.

V and J are TRBV9 and TRBJ2-2; TRBD2 matches at 11 bases. V trimming: 4 bases; J trimming: 6 bases; junction bases outside the gene matches: 8. CDR1 and CDR2 (germline): SGDLS, YYNGEE. CDR3 size: 16 residues. CDR3: CASSPHSGGASGELFF. The CDR3, as DNA: TGTGCCAGCAGCCCCCATAGCGGGGGGGCCTCCGGGGAGCTGTTTTTT.

The rearrangement links TRBV9 to TRBJ2-4, with D unresolved. The CDR3 contains 17 residues. Germline CDR1 SGDLS, CDR2 YYNGEE. V gave up 0 bases and J gave up 0 bases, with 13 bases separating them. The CDR3 region is CASSVGGGNLAKNIQYF. The CDR3 DNA reads as TGTGCCAGCAGCGTAGGTGGCGGAAACCTAGCCAAAAACATTCAGTACTTC.

The CDR3 bases are TGTGCCAGCAGTGGGGGTGGGGGACAGGGGGCGTGGGCCCAGCATTTT. It translates to CASSGGGGQGAWAQHF. The V and J genes are TRBV27 and TRBJ1-5, with 12 bases aligning to TRBD1. V gave up 5 bases and J gave up 11 bases; unmatched junction bases: 13. CDR3 length: 16 residues. Looked up from germline, CDR1 is MNHEY and CDR2 is SMNVEV (reference sequence).

The CDR3 spells CASSQDLQGVGAEAFF. The CDR3 DNA sequence: TGTGCCAGCAGCCAAGATCTACAGGGGGTCGGCGCTGAAGCTTTCTTT. V and J are TRBV3-1 (or the pseudogene TRBV3-2) and TRBJ1-1, with TRBD1 identical over 8 bases. CDR1 is LGHDT, CDR2 YNNKEL, per germline (reference sequence). This CDR3 region has 16 residues. V shed 0 bases and J 6 bases; nucleotides not matched to a gene: 9.

The CDR3 here is CASSSRDRVQAFF. The CDR3, as DNA: TGTGCCAGCAGTTCCCGGGACAGAGTTCAAGCTTTCTTT. The rearrangement uses TRBV27 and TRBJ1-1, with 7 bases identical to TRBD1. V trimming: 4 bases; J trimming: 9 bases; junction bases outside the gene matches: 8. The CDR3 length is 13 residues. Germline CDR1 is MNHEY and CDR2 is SMNVEV (reference sequence).

The chain recombines TRBV5-1 with TRBJ1-4; D call uncertain. Germline-derived CDR1 and CDR2 are SGHRS and YFSETQ. V lost 0 bases and J 1 base, leaving 7 bases between the germline ends. This CDR3 spans 15 amino acids. DNA for the CDR3: TGCGCCAGCAGCTTGGGTTCGGTAACTAATGAAAAACTGTTTTTT. Its translation: CASSLGSVTNEKLFF.

The V and J genes are TRBV28 and TRBJ1-1; the match to TRBD1 covers 10 bases. V dropped 5 bases and J dropped 8; count of bases not matched to a gene: 14. Germline CDR1 and CDR2: MDHEN and SYDVKM. The CDR3 is made up of 16 amino acids. The chain's CDR3 is CASSENPGQGKWEAFF. The DNA for the CDR3 is TGTGCCAGCAGTGAGAACCCGGGACAGGGGAAATGGGAAGCTTTCTTT.

The chain joins TRBV21-1 to TRBJ2-7; TRBD1 is taken as the D call from the table, unchecked against the DNA. TRBV21-1 is described as a pseudogene. This CDR3 contains 14 residues. The CDR3, as DNA: TGTGCCAGCAGCAAAGCGGGGACAGTTTACGAGCAGTACTTC. Its translation is CASSKAGTVYEQYF.

This clone has just one count. This chain links TRBV27 with TRBJ2-2, with D perhaps TRBD1 (6 bases). This CDR3 comprises 15 residues. Trimming left V 2 bases short and J 2 bases short, with 9 bases between. Germline V CDR1 and CDR2: MNHEY, SMNVEV (reference sequence). CDR3 nucleotide sequence: TGTGCCAGCAGTTTAGCAGGGACAAACACCGGGGAGCTGTTTTTT. It encodes CASSLAGTNTGELFF.

This clone has just a few counts. The gene calls are TRBV5-4 and TRBJ1-3, with D possibly being TRBD1 (6 bases). V was trimmed by 5 bases and J by 0 bases, leaving 12 bases between them. The CDR3 is 15 amino acids. CDR1 and CDR2 (germline): SGHNT, YYREEE (reference sequence). CDR3 DNA: TGTGCCAGCAGTTTCGGACAGCACTCTGGAAACACCATATATTTT. Residues: CASSFGQHSGNTIYF.

The chain links TRBV7-2 to TRBJ1-5; unclear D gene. Germline assignment: CDR1 SGHTA and CDR2 FQGNSA. Trimming left V 5 bases short and J 2 bases short, with 16 bases between. This CDR3 contains 16 residues. CDR3 nucleotides: TGTGCCAGCAGCCCCCGGGGTAGGGCCCGCAATCAGCCCCAGCATTTT. This translates into CASSPRGRARNQPQHF.

The chain links TRBV5-8 to TRBJ2-5; tentatively, D is TRBD2 (6 bases). Germline CDR1 SGHTS, CDR2 YDEGEE. CDR3 length: 13 amino acids. Between the trimmed V and J ends, which lost 5 bases and 2 bases, there was a span of 10 bases. DNA for the CDR3: TGTGCCAGCAGTCGGACTATGCAAGAGACCCAGTACTTC. Protein product: CASSRTMQETQYF.

The chain employs TRBV5-1 and TRBJ1-1; TRBD1 matches 7 bases. This CDR3 has 15 amino acids. J gave up 6 bases and V 4 bases, and 12 bases lay outside the gene matches. Germline values: CDR1 SGHRS, CDR2 YFSETQ. CDR3 in amino acids: CASSPGQDWGAEAFF. The CDR3 nucleotides read TGCGCCAGCAGCCCCGGACAGGACTGGGGGGCTGAAGCTTTCTTT.

The J gene is TRBJ2-7, the V gene TRBV6-6, with D hard to call. The V end lost 2 bases, the J end lost 3 bases, and 5 bases lay between the germline ends. The CDR3 is 12 residues long. The germline CDR1 and CDR2 sequences are MNHNY and SVGAGI (reference sequence). The CDR3 spells CASSYGLYEQYF. The CDR3 DNA reads as TGTGCCAGCAGTTACGGCCTCTACGAGCAGTACTTC.

The chain couples TRBV7-2 to TRBJ1-2; 9 bases line up with TRBD1. Germline V gene sequence: CDR1 SGHTA, CDR2 FQGNSA. The CDR3 spans 17 residues. J was trimmed by 4 bases and V by 5 bases; bases with no gene match: 14. The CDR3: CASSPRTGTGLRYGYTF. CDR3 nucleotides: TGTGCCAGCAGCCCTAGGACCGGGACAGGGCTACGCTATGGCTACACCTTC.

The gene calls are TRBV9 and TRBJ2-2, with D hard to call. This CDR3 contains 16 residues. The V and J ends lost 6 bases and 4 bases respectively, with 19 bases between them. Germline V lookup: CDR1 SGDLS, CDR2 YYNGEE. The CDR3 spells CASTPSPQRGTGELFF. CDR3 bases: TGTGCCAGCACCCCTTCCCCCCAGCGAGGCACCGGGGAGCTGTTTTTT.

The chain combines TRBV29-1 with TRBJ2-5; 7 bases are a match to TRBD1. V shed 3 bases, J shed 2 bases, and the junction held 3 bases outside the gene matches. This CDR3 spans 13 amino acids. Looked up from germline, CDR1 is SQVTM and CDR2 is ANQGSEA. CDR3 DNA sequence: TGCAGCGTTGAGGGGACAGATCAAGAGACCCAGTACTTC. Encoded protein: CSVEGTDQETQYF.

The chain links TRBV9 to TRBJ2-3; no clear D. Germline V gives CDR1 SGDLS, CDR2 YYNGEE. V lost 3 bases and J lost 5, with 7 bases in between. CDR3 length: 12 residues. In nucleotides, the CDR3 is TGTGCCAGCAGCGGAAACGGAGATACGCAGTATTTT. This gives the protein CASSGNGDTQYF.

The chain links TRBV4-2 to TRBJ1-2, with D uncertain. The CDR3 totals 13 residues. Germline V lookup: CDR1 LGHNA, CDR2 YNFKEQ. Trimming shortened V by 0 bases and J by 4 bases, and 6 bases separated the two germline ends. The CDR3: CASSQEAGYGYTF. The CDR3 bases are TGTGCCAGCAGCCAAGAGGCTGGCTATGGCTACACCTTC.

This clone showed up just once. The chain links TRBV6-1 to TRBJ1-2, with D perhaps matching TRBD1 (5 bases). This CDR3 is built from 12 residues. Trimming took off 2 bases at V and 8 bases at J, with 9 bases between the two ends. Germline V gives CDR1 MNHNS, CDR2 SASEGT. CDR3 DNA sequence: TGTGCCAGCAGTGAACAGACAGCCGGCTACACCTTC. Translating gives CASSEQTAGYTF.

V and J are TRBV28 and TRBJ1-2; D gene uncertain. Germline CDR1 and CDR2: MDHEN and SYDVKM. CDR3 length equals 15 residues. V lost 8 bases and J lost 3, with 19 bases in between. DNA for the CDR3: TGTGCCAGCCAAATAACTACGCCGGGTCACTATGGCTACACCTTC. Protein sequence: CASQITTPGHYGYTF.

The chain couples TRBV9 to TRBJ1-6, with TRBD1 as a possible D gene (6 bases). The CDR3 extends over 13 amino acids. Germline CDR1 and CDR2: SGDLS and YYNGEE. V was shortened by 3 bases and J by 7 bases, with 8 bases between the two germline ends. CDR3 in DNA: TGTGCCAGCAGCGCCACAGGGAATTCACCCCTCCACTTT. Protein: CASSATGNSPLHF.

The chain has TRBV12-5 and TRBJ2-1; TRBD2 is a possible D gene (6 bases). Germline V CDR1 and CDR2: LGHNT, FRNRAP. The CDR3 is 18 residues long. The V gene lost 6 bases and the J gene lost 0 bases, with 21 bases spanning the gap. The CDR3 region is CASGIHRDFVLSYNEQFF. The CDR3 nucleotides are TGTGCTAGTGGGATTCATCGGGACTTTGTTCTCTCCTACAATGAGCAGTTCTTC.

V gene TRBV28 combines with J gene TRBJ2-1; D perhaps matches TRBD1 (6 bases). Germline CDR1 and CDR2: MDHEN and SYDVKM. CDR3 size: 15 residues. V was clipped by 2 bases and J by 4 bases, with 12 bases between them. DNA for the CDR3: TGTGCCAGCAGTTTAACGTGGGGGCAATACAATGAGCAGTTCTTC. Translation gives CASSLTWGQYNEQFF.